Each of the 6 T cell receptor beta chains below was sequenced from the same sample in a study of control samples from healthy donors and cancer patients. Sequencing was performed with immunoSEQ multiplex PCR; in TCRdb, only in-frame clones are kept and a portion is missing. This table holds some 130,000 clones, just over 90% found once. Input material: PBMCs. The receptors come from a man aged 45-60 years with head and neck cancer.

DNA of the CDR3: TGTGCCAGCAGAGCTTCTGAGCAGTTCTTC. Translation gives CASRASEQFF. This chain joins TRBV2 and TRBJ2-1; D uncertain. The CDR3 is 10 amino acids. CDR1 is SNHLY and CDR2 is FYNNEI in the germline V gene. The V end was cut by 6 bases, the J end by 9 bases, with 6 bases between.

The J gene is TRBJ1-1, the V gene TRBV2; a weak D match, TRBD1 (6 bases). Germline V lookup: CDR1 SNHLY, CDR2 FYNNEI. Trimming took off 5 bases at V and 1 base at J, with 23 bases between the two ends. The CDR3 sequence is 18 residues long. The CDR3 loop is CASSLLTGTTRGNTEAFF. CDR3 nucleotides: TGTGCCAGCAGTCTTTTGACAGGCACTACGAGGGGGAACACTGAAGCTTTCTTT.

The V call is TRBV11-2, the J call TRBJ2-5, with TRBD2 matching 8 bases. The CDR3 runs to 15 residues. The junction had 4 bases not matched to a gene; V was cut back by 1 base and J by 3 bases. Per germline, CDR1 SGHAT and CDR2 FQNNGV. The CDR3 region has the DNA TGTGCCAGCAGCTTAGCGGGGGGGGGTAAAGAGACCCAGTACTTC. Translated: CASSLAGGGKETQYF.

As for this clone: The germline gene is not matched at one end of the junction; a read error may be the cause. The rearrangement uses TRBV7-9 and TRBJ2-3; 11 nucleotides match TRBD1. The CDR3 loop spans 15 amino acids. Germline CDR1 reads SEHNR; CDR2 reads FQNEAQ (reference sequence). CDR3 loop: CASSSRTGGARDSNF. The CDR3 nucleotides are TGTGCCAGCAGCTCTCGGACAGGGGGCGCGAGGGACAGTAATTTT.

This clone was counted once. Other DNA sequences of this sample code for an identical CDR3. The chain carries TRBV18 and TRBJ2-2; D not resolved. The CDR3 consists of 12 residues. V was shortened by 5 bases and J by 0 bases, with 1 base between the two germline ends. The germline V gene encodes CDR1 KGHSH and CDR2 LQKENI. The CDR3 region is CASSTNTGELFF. In DNA, the CDR3 is TGTGCCAGCTCAACGAACACCGGGGAGCTGTTTTTT. Supplemented by reference TRBV18 and TRBJ2-2, the full variable domain reads NAGVMQNPRHLVRRRGQEARLRCSPMKGHSHVYWYRQLPEEGLKFMVYLQKENIIDESGMPKERFSAEFPKEGPSILRIQQVVRGDSAAYFCASSTNTGELFFGEGSRLTVL.

The rearrangement links TRBV24-1 to TRBJ1-2; a possible D gene is TRBD1 (5 bases). V lost 9 bases and J 5 bases, leaving 6 bases between the germline ends. The CDR3 totals 10 residues. CDR1 KGHDR and CDR2 SFDVKD come from the germline V gene. The CDR3 region has the DNA TGTGCCACCCAGGGATATGGCTACACCTTC. Translation gives CATQGYGYTF.